A selection of T cell receptor beta chains follows, all from one sample in a study of blood T cell repertoires in COVID-19. The data were produced by immunoSEQ multiplex PCR, yet TCRdb's version contains in-frame clones alone and is incomplete. The data show some 130,000 clones, more than 75% seen once. Sequenced material: peripheral blood. These TCRs come from a man in his sixties who had recovered from COVID-19. Each CDR3 is given with its conserved first and last residue. The order of the fields is CDR3 length, J gene, clone size, V gene, D gene, CDR3 protein, CDR3 DNA. The D gene is left open where the match is weak. Clone size is shown for a subset of rows, as once, few, many or a class of expanded clone.

15,TRBJ1-1,once,TRBV11-3,.,CASSLGRGKNTEAFF,TGTGCCAGCAGCTTAGGTCGCGGGAAGAACACTGAAGCTTTCTTT
14,TRBJ2-4,.,TRBV27,.,CASSLRRTPNIQYF,TGTGCCAGCAGTTTGAGACGGACTCCAAACATTCAGTACTTC
15,TRBJ1-1,.,TRBV5-6,TRBD1,CASSLVGTADTEAFF,TGTGCCAGCAGCTTGGTCGGGACAGCTGACACTGAAGCTTTCTTT
12,TRBJ2-3,.,TRBV25-1,.,CASGDYSGTQYF,TGTGCCAGCGGTGACTACTCGGGTACGCAGTATTTT
18,TRBJ2-5,many,TRBV27,TRBD1,CASSPLTGGAPKKQTQYF,TGTGCCAGCAGTCCTCTGACAGGGGGCGCTCCCAAAAAACAGACCCAGTACTTC
16,TRBJ1-5,.,TRBV6-1,.,CASSETAWRGNQPQHF,TGTGCCAGCAGTGAAACGGCGTGGCGGGGCAATCAGCCCCAGCATTTT
15,TRBJ2-7,.,TRBV18,.,CASSPTTPNPYEQYF,TGTGCCAGCTCACCGACGACACCCAACCCCTACGAGCAGTACTTC
17,TRBJ1-6,.,TRBV7-2,.,CASSLADGSSYNSPLHF,TGTGCCAGCAGCTTAGCCGACGGGAGCTCCTATAATTCACCCCTCCACTTT
15,TRBJ2-5,few,TRBV7-9,TRBD2,CASSSWTSGAETQYF,TGTGCCAGCAGCTCCTGGACTAGCGGGGCGGAGACCCAGTACTTC
13,TRBJ1-5,.,TRBV2,TRBD1,CASRDRVNQPQHF,TGTGCCAGCAGGGACAGGGTGAATCAGCCCCAGCATTTT
14,TRBJ1-5,.,TRBV28,.,CASSSPDIRWAQHF,TGTGCCAGCAGTTCACCGGACATTCGGTGGGCCCAGCATTTT
15,TRBJ2-5,.,TRBV7-9,TRBD1,CASSTRQGRQETQYF,TGTGCCAGCAGCACCCGACAGGGGCGACAAGAGACCCAGTACTTC
14,TRBJ2-7,.,TRBV2,TRBD1,CASTPDRGRYEQYF,TGTGCCAGCACCCCGGACAGGGGCCGATACGAGCAGTACTTC
15,TRBJ2-1,.,TRBV6-1,.,CASSETQGGHNEQFF,TGTGCCAGCAGTGAAACCCAGGGGGGACACAATGAGCAGTTCTTC
15,TRBJ2-7,.,TRBV7-2,.,CASSLGGGPLGEQYF,TGTGCCAGCAGCTTAGGGGGGGGCCCCCTTGGGGAGCAGTACTTC
13,TRBJ2-2,.,TRBV14,.,CASSQAPGGELFF,TGTGCCAGCAGCCAAGCCCCGGGCGGGGAGCTGTTTTTT
16,TRBJ1-2,.,TRBV9,.,CASSVDRGTRNYGYTF,TGTGCCAGCAGCGTAGATAGGGGCACGCGGAACTATGGCTACACCTTC
14,TRBJ1-1,few,TRBV18,TRBD1,CASSRDRGGTEAFF,TGTGCCAGCTCACGGGACAGGGGAGGCACTGAAGCTTTCTTT
15,TRBJ1-5,.,TRBV24-1,.,CATSEGPISNQPQHF,TGTGCCACCAGTGAGGGGCCGATAAGCAATCAGCCCCAGCATTTT
14,TRBJ1-1,once,TRBV28,.,CASHERGRNTEAFF,TGTGCCAGCCATGAGAGGGGGAGGAACACTGAAGCTTTCTTT
12,TRBJ2-1,.,TRBV6-5,.,CASSPPGDEQFF,TGTGCCAGTTCCCCCCCAGGGGATGAGCAGTTCTTC
14,TRBJ2-7,.,TRBV24-1,.,CATSEKGSSYEQYF,TGTGCCACCAGTGAAAAGGGGTCCTCCTACGAGCAGTACTTC
13,TRBJ2-7,.,TRBV5-6,.,CASSLGGPYEQYF,TGTGCCAGCAGCTTGGGAGGCCCCTACGAGCAGTACTTC
14,TRBJ2-6,.,TRBV28,TRBD1,CASSRTGWANVLTF,TGTGCCAGCAGTCGGACAGGGTGGGCCAACGTCCTGACTTTC
14,TRBJ1-4,.,TRBV28,TRBD1,CASRSTGGNEKLFF,TGTGCCAGCAGGTCGACAGGGGGTAATGAAAAACTGTTTTTT
16,TRBJ1-2,.,TRBV18,TRBD1,CASSPTTPGTGAGYTF,TGTGCCAGCTCACCAACTACCCCCGGGACAGGGGCCGGCTACACCTTC
14,TRBJ1-4,.,TRBV7-2,.,CASSPGGINEKLFF,TGTGCCAGCAGCCCGGGGGGGATTAATGAAAAACTGTTTTTT
17,TRBJ2-5,.,TRBV11-2,TRBD2,CASSNGMREVREETQYF,TGTGCCAGCAGTAACGGGATGCGGGAGGTCAGGGAAGAGACCCAGTACTTC
12,TRBJ1-2,.,TRBV6-5,.,CASTAGTYGYTF,TGTGCCAGCACCGCGGGAACCTATGGCTACACCTTC
15,TRBJ2-2,few,TRBV7-2,TRBD2,CASSHSGSEGGELFF,TGTGCCAGCAGCCATAGCGGGAGTGAGGGCGGGGAGCTGTTTTTT
14,TRBJ2-2,.,TRBV29-1,.,CSVENPANTGELFF,TGCAGCGTTGAAAATCCTGCGAACACCGGGGAGCTGTTTTTT
18,TRBJ1-2,.,TRBV28,TRBD1,CASSFQGGPGQRNYGYTF,TGTGCCAGCAGTTTTCAGGGGGGTCCGGGACAGCGAAACTATGGCTACACCTTC
15,TRBJ2-2,few,TRBV9,TRBD2,CASSELAGVGGELFF,TGTGCCAGCAGCGAACTAGCGGGAGTGGGCGGGGAGCTGTTTTTT
15,TRBJ2-3,.,TRBV5-5,.,CASSLGAGTVHTQYF,TGTGCCAGCAGCTTGGGGGCGGGGACGGTTCATACGCAGTATTTT
17,TRBJ2-5,once,TRBV27,TRBD2,CASSPFPGAGDQETQYF,TGTGCCAGCAGTCCCTTCCCGGGAGCGGGGGACCAAGAGACCCAGTACTTC
14,TRBJ2-1,.,TRBV4-3,.,CASCRRTPCHEQFF,TGCGCCAGCTGCCGAAGGACTCCCTGCCATGAGCAGTTCTTC
15,TRBJ2-2,.,TRBV9,TRBD2,CASSVELAGEGELFF,TGTGCCAGCAGCGTAGAGCTAGCGGGAGAAGGGGAGCTGTTTTTT
15,TRBJ1-5,.,TRBV2,.,CASSEYRYSNQPQHF,TGTGCCAGCAGTGAATATCGTTATAGCAATCAGCCCCAGCATTTT
15,TRBJ1-5,.,TRBV2,.,CASSESVPSNQPQHF,TGTGCCAGCAGTGAATCGGTGCCCAGCAATCAGCCCCAGCATTTT
15,TRBJ1-5,.,TRBV27,.,CASSLSSQGTQPQHF,TGTGCCAGCAGTTTATCGTCGCAGGGCACTCAGCCCCAGCATTTT
14,TRBJ2-1,.,TRBV10-3,.,CAIKASGTYNEQFF,TGTGCCATCAAAGCGAGCGGAACCTACAATGAGCAGTTCTTC
20,TRBJ2-1,.,TRBV15,TRBD2,CATSRDPGTSGGYTYNEQFF,TGTGCCACCAGCAGAGATCCCGGGACTAGCGGGGGGTATACCTACAATGAGCAGTTCTTC
14,TRBJ2-3,.,TRBV18,.,CASSPPVGPDTQYF,TGTGCCAGCTCACCACCAGTGGGGCCAGATACGCAGTATTTT
14,TRBJ1-1,few,TRBV5-6,TRBD1,CASALETGDTEAFF,TGTGCCAGCGCGCTCGAAACAGGGGACACTGAAGCTTTCTTT
14,TRBJ1-1,.,TRBV5-5,.,CASSLRRGETEAFF,TGTGCCAGCAGCTTGCGCCGGGGAGAGACTGAAGCTTTCTTT
16,TRBJ2-1,.,TRBV7-9,TRBD2,CASSAFSGSVYNEQFF,TGTGCCAGCAGCGCCTTTAGCGGGAGTGTTTACAATGAGCAGTTCTTC
16,TRBJ2-6,.,TRBV24-1,.,CATSDIRGAGANVLTF,TGTGCCACCAGTGACATCAGGGGAGCCGGGGCCAACGTCCTGACTTTC
12,TRBJ2-1,.,TRBV28,.,CASREMGHEQFF,TGTGCCAGCAGAGAGATGGGGCATGAGCAGTTCTTC
18,TRBJ2-3,.,TRBV4-1,TRBD2,CASSRSGLAGAGTDTQYF,TGCGCCAGCAGCCGGTCGGGACTAGCGGGGGCCGGCACAGATACGCAGTATTTT
15,TRBJ1-1,.,TRBV19,.,CASSLRPPGDTEAFF,TGTGCCAGTAGTCTCCGTCCCCCGGGGGACACTGAAGCTTTCTTT
17,TRBJ1-6,.,TRBV25-1,TRBD1,CASSESQGRARNSPLHF,TGTGCCAGCAGTGAATCACAGGGGCGGGCTAGAAATTCACCCCTCCACTTT
14,TRBJ2-7,once,TRBV5-1,TRBD1,CASSKSGTGYEQYF,TGCGCCAGCAGCAAATCCGGGACAGGGTACGAGCAGTACTTC
19,TRBJ2-2,few,TRBV4-3,TRBD1,CASSQPGQGVGANTGELFF,TGCGCCAGCAGCCAGCCGGGACAGGGGGTGGGAGCCAACACCGGGGAGCTGTTTTTT
17,TRBJ1-4,.,TRBV5-1,TRBD1,CASSLDRGRGTNEKLFF,TGCGCCAGCAGCTTGGACAGGGGAAGGGGAACTAATGAAAAACTGTTTTTT